The present TCR beta chain was sequenced within a study of OX40 agonist ivuxolimab in advanced cancers. Background on the whole study: Ivuxolimab, which targeted the costimulatory receptor OX40 (CD134), was an agonistic, fully human IgG2 monoclonal antibody. Partial responses occurred in three dose-escalation patients, of whom one had hepatocellular carcinoma and two had cutaneous melanoma. A male proportion of nearly 85% and a mean age of roughly 58 years, ranging from about 23 to 79, were recorded for the dose-escalation cohort. Of the approximately 50 dose-escalation patients, hepatocellular carcinoma was present in about 20, melanoma in roughly 15, renal cell carcinoma in 9 and head and neck cancer in 9. Peripheral TCRbeta sequencing was intended to test whether TCR sequence diversity was altered and clonal T-cell expansion was caused by ivuxolimab. Patients were allowed to have had prior anti-PD-1, anti-PD-L1 or anti-CTLA-4 therapy, and around 40% of the dose-escalation patients had previously received checkpoint inhibitors. The paper reports the monotherapy dose-escalation portion (N = 52 patients) of the phase I ivuxolimab trial. Intravenous ivuxolimab was administered to patients every 2 weeks at six dose levels: 0.01, 0.1, 0.3, 1.5, 3 and 10 mg/kg. What the study reported, not specific to this receptor: Clonal expansion of both CD4+ and CD8+ blood T cells was observed from baseline to week 6 at doses 0.1 to 3.0 mg/kg. Low levels of normalized T-cell clonal expansion were also seen in some patients who did not respond. Partial responders in the 0.1-3.0 mg/kg groups had among the lowest normalized peripheral clonal expansion, especially among CD8+ T cells. After ivuxolimab, more expanded clones were found on average in CD8+ T cells than in CD4+ T cells. The antigen specificity of the clonally expanded peripheral T cells was not determined.

The trial excluded patients who had a history of autoimmune disease or were on systemic immunosuppression. Peripheral blood for TCR sequencing was drawn from every dose cohort at baseline, at cycle 4 day 1 and at cycle 7 day 1. The samples were drawn from a first-in-human, open-label, multicenter phase I dose-escalation trial of ivuxolimab. Adults with locally advanced or metastatic melanoma, renal cell, hepatocellular, or head and neck squamous cell carcinoma were enrolled in the trial. Before TCR sequencing, CD4+ T cells and CD8+ T cells from peripheral blood were sorted into separate populations. About this clone: Its binding antigen is unknown. The input lacks base qualities; no much larger clone sits a single base away.

For sequencing of the TCRbeta CDR3 region, genomic DNA was extracted from the sorted cells. TCRbeta CDR3 regions were sequenced using the immunoSEQ Assay. The table was pulled from immuneACCESS by TCRdb, which kept in-frame rearrangements only. Such tables lose some clones; where checked, under half of the loss comes from unresolved V genes, and the rest has no known cause. The sample table records 60,000 to 90,000 clones; roughly 84% of these occur just once. The ten largest account for around 5.9% of the sample. The sequence derives from an adult with an advanced solid tumor such as melanoma, head and neck, liver or kidney cancer. The source was CD4+ or CD8+ T cells sorted from blood, collected in a trial of the OX40 agonist ivuxolimab.

Read as DNA, the sequence is TGTGCCAGCAGTTTAATCCCCGGGTTGCGTCAGCCCCAGCATTTT. Translated, it reads CASSLIPGLRQPQHF. Recombination connected TRBV28 to TRBJ1-5, with no D gene named confidently. The CDR3 contains 15 residues, cysteine and phenylalanine counted. Here the CDR3 DNA is all that survives: 45 bases in frame from base 1. The germline V gene yields MDHEN for CDR1 and SYDVKM for CDR2. Deletion took 2 bases off V and 6 bases off J, with a span of 14 bases between the germline ends.